This T cell receptor beta chain appears in the sequencing data of a study of human versus mouse CDR3 diversity and MHC coevolution. The repertoire was sequenced with immunoSEQ multiplex PCR; TCRdb's copy has only in-frame clones and lacks some. The data contain about 73,000 clones, around 92% of them singletons. Germline V gives CDR1 MDHEN, CDR2 SYDVKM. Germline trimming cut 4 bases from V and 4 bases from J; bases unmatched to any gene: 14. The CDR3 runs 18 residues. The receptor comes from a person between 25 and 70 years old in good health. Input material: naive CD4+ T cells from blood. Subset here: CD45RO-negative CD62L-positive naive CD4 T cells. The chain links TRBV28 to TRBJ2-3; 10 bases are a match to TRBD1. CDR3 loop: CASSSPYSDRGLADTQYF. The CDR3 DNA is TGTGCCAGCAGTTCCCCCTACTCCGACAGGGGGCTCGCAGATACGCAGTATTTT. The full variable domain, its missing parts supplied by reference TRBV28 and TRBJ2-3, is DVKVTQSSRYLVKRTGEKVFLECVQDMDHENMFWYRQDPGLGLRLIYFSYDVKMKEKGDIPEGYSVSREKKERFSLILESASTNQTSMYLCASSSPYSDRGLADTQYFGPGTRLTVL.